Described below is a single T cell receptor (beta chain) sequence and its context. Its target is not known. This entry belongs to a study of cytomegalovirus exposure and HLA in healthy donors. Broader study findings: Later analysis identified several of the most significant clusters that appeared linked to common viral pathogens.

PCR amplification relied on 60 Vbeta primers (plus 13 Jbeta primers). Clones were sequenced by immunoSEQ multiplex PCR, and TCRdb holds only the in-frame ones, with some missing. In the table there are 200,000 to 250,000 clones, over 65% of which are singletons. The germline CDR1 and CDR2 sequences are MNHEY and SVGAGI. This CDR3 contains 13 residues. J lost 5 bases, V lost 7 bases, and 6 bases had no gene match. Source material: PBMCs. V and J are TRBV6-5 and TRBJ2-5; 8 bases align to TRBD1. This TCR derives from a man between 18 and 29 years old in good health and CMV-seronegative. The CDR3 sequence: CASTRGRWETQYF. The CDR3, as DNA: TGTGCCAGCACCAGGGGGCGGTGGGAGACCCAGTACTTC.